This T cell receptor beta chain originates from a study of metastatic and nonmetastatic thyroid tumors (dated by TCRdb to about 2020). Regarding the complete study: Repertoires from peripheral blood and from tumor or nodule tissue samples of malignant and benign thyroid patients were compared. Findings and caveats that apply to the study as a whole: TCR beta diversity was reported as significantly higher in malignant tumors than in benign nodules, in both blood and tumor samples.

This clone showed up many times. No cognate antigen has been identified for it. Base qualities were left out, and no much larger clone turns up one base away. The library was made by PCR. This sample was sequenced with an Illumina HiSeq 4000. The TCR beta-chain CDR3 region of each patient was profiled by high-throughput sequencing. In the original analysis: CDR3 differences across clinicopathological groups were used to build a classifier for discriminating distant-metastatic papillary thyroid cancer patients. To measure repertoire diversity the researchers used the Shannon index, while the Morisita-Horn index served to gauge how similar the tumor and blood repertoires were. In-frame beta chains were kept once TCRdb had trimmed the public reads at Q25 with fastp and called clones with MiXCR. TCRdb's processing, not the study's, gives the V and J calls here. This sample has about 93,000 clones in its table, and roughly 13% of those were observed once. The ten largest clones take up around 11% of the sample.

Deletion took 7 bases off V and 5 bases off J, with a span of 12 bases between the germline ends. Counted from cysteine to phenylalanine, this CDR3 has 13 amino acids. Only the CDR3 portion is preserved as DNA: 39 bases, with reading frame beginning at the first base. No treatment had been received by any patient before thyroid surgery. Using T-cell receptor beta sequencing, the researchers looked back retrospectively at clinical samples from patients, gathered between about 2011 and 2019. The sequence came from a female donor with papillary thyroid cancer or a benign thyroid nodule (not recorded which). Some clones in this sample may be carry-over from other donors' samples. Sequenced input: blood. The V gene is TRBV12-3 or TRBV12-4 and the J gene is TRBJ2-1, with the D gene possibly TRBD1 or TRBD2, each one fitting 5 bases. CDR3 reads: CASNAGTNNEQFF. The DNA is as follows: TGTGCCAGCAACGCAGGGACCAACAATGAGCAGTTCTTC.